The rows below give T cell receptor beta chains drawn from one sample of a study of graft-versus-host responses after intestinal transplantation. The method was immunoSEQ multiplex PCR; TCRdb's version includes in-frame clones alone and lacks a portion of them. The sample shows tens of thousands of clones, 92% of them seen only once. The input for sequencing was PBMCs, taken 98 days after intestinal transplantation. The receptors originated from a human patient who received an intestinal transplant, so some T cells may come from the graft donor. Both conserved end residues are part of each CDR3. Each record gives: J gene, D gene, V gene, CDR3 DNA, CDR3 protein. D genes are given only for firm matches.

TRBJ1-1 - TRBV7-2 TGTGCCAGCAGCAACTTAAGGAACACTGAAGCTTTCTTT CASSNLRNTEAFF
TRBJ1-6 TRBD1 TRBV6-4 TGTGCCAAGGGGGGGACAGGGGGCTGGTCACCCCTCCACTTT CAKGGTGGWSPLHF
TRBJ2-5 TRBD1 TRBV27 TGTGCCAGCAGTCCGACAGGGGCGGAGACCCAGTACTTC CASSPTGAETQYF
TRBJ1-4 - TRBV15 TGTGCCACCAGCAGAGGAACGACAGCGGAAGGTGAAAAACTGTTTTTT CATSRGTTAEGEKLFF
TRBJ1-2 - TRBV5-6 TGTGCCAGCAGCTTGGGATGGGAATGGGGCTACACCTTC CASSLGWEWGYTF
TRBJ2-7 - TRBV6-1 TGTGCCAGCACTGCGGGACAAGAAATCTCCTACGAGCAGTACTTC CASTAGQEISYEQYF
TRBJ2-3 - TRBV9 TGTGCCAGCAGCGTAGTGGGTGGCCCTACGCAGTATTTT CASSVVGGPTQYF
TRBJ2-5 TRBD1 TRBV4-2 TGTGCCAGCAGCCTACAGATGACAGGGACAGAGACCCAGTACTTC CASSLQMTGTETQYF
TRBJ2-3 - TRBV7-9 TGTGCCAGCAGCCGGGACACCAACAAACCATATACGCAGTATTTT CASSRDTNKPYTQYF
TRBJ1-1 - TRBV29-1 TGCAGCGTTGAGGACCCTTCTCCAACCCAGAGGATAGACAGGAACACTGAAGCTTTCTTT CSVEDPSPTQRIDRNTEAFF
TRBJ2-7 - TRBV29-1 TGCAGCGTTGGTCCCACAGGGATAGGCGAGCAGTACTTC CSVGPTGIGEQYF